This T cell receptor beta chain was obtained from a study of human T cells and chemical hapten exposure. TCRdb ran MiXCR on the RACE reads and lists one entry per CDR3 protein. This table has 84,000 or so distinct CDR3 sequences, 8.5% appearing once. With V trimmed by 5 bases and J by 6 bases, 9 bases remained unmatched. Germline V gene data show CDR1 as MNHEY and CDR2 as SMNVEV (reference sequence). The CDR3 runs to 17 residues. The time point: pre-sensitization, week 0. Treatment indicated: therapeutic diphenylcyclopropenone sensitization with weekly scalp DPC. This sequence joins TRBV27 and TRBJ1-6; 11 bases are a match to TRBD1. Here the sequenced sample was whole blood, taken in connection with sensitization to the hapten diphenylcyclopropenone (DPC). This clonotype was sampled from a man in his forties or fifties with alopecia areata. Some clones in this sample may be carry-over from other donors' samples. CDR3 in amino acids: CASSLRDRGASNSPLHF. The CDR3 coding sequence is TGTGCCAGCAGTCTCCGGGACAGGGGGGCGTCTAATTCACCCCTCCACTTT.